The rows below give T cell receptor beta chains drawn from one sample of a study of beta chain features in type 1 diabetes. TCRdb's copy holds only in-frame clones and misses some; the assay was immunoSEQ multiplex PCR. The data contain 130,000 to 150,000 clones, approximately 13% of them singletons. The material sequenced was central memory CD4+ T cells from blood. The receptors originated from a man aged 18 to 35 with type 1 diabetes. Both conserved end residues are part of each CDR3. The order of the fields is V gene, clone size, J gene, D gene, CDR3 DNA, CDR3 protein. The D gene is left open where the match is weak. Rows may omit the clone size; those that give it use once, few, many or a size class.

>TRBV18|NA|TRBJ1-5|NA
TGTGCCAGCTCACCAGATACAGGGTTAAGAAGCAATCAGCCCCAGCATTTT
CASSPDTGLRSNQPQHF
>TRBV2|many|TRBJ2-5|NA
TGTGCCAGCAACCAAATCCTAGAGACCCAGTACTTC
CASNQILETQYF
>TRBV7-3|few|TRBJ1-1|TRBD1
TGTGCCAGCAGCTCAAATACAGGGGACGCTGAAGCTTTCTTT
CASSSNTGDAEAFF
>TRBV15|few|TRBJ2-7|TRBD2
TGTGCCACCAGCCGTTCTCGGGGGGGACCCTACGAGCAGTACTTC
CATSRSRGGPYEQYF
>TRBV4-1|few|TRBJ1-5|NA
TGCGCCAGCAGCCAAAGGGACCAGGGTGAACCCCAGCATTTT
CASSQRDQGEPQHF
>TRBV10-1|few|TRBJ1-2|TRBD1
TGCGCCAGCAGCAGACAGGGAATGGACTATGGCTACACCTTC
CASSRQGMDYGYTF
>TRBV5-1|few|TRBJ2-7|NA
TGCGCCAGCAGGATACAGGGCCTTTCGCCCTACGAGCAGTACTTC
CASRIQGLSPYEQYF
>TRBV5-5|NA|TRBJ1-6|NA
TGTGCCAGCAGCTTGGACGGGGGACGCCCAAGTTCACCCCTCCACTTT
CASSLDGGRPSSPLHF
>TRBV5-6|NA|TRBJ2-3|TRBD2
TGTGCCAGCAGCCCGAACCTACTAGCGGGGGCCGGAGATACGCAGTATTTT
CASSPNLLAGAGDTQYF
>TRBV29-1|many|TRBJ2-7|NA
TGCAGCGTTGTGCACAACTACGAGCAGTACTTC
CSVVHNYEQYF
>TRBV7-9|few|TRBJ2-7|TRBD1
TGTGCCAGCAGCTCGGACAGGGGTTCCTACGAGCAGTACTTC
CASSSDRGSYEQYF
>TRBV27|NA|TRBJ2-7|NA
TGTGCCAGCAGAACCAGCGTCTACGAGCAGTACTTC
CASRTSVYEQYF
>TRBV28|many|TRBJ1-5|TRBD1
TGTACGACTCAGGGACAGGGAGGGCAGCCCCAGCATTTT
CTTQGQGGQPQHF
>TRBV5-4|NA|TRBJ2-2|NA
TGTGCCAGCAGCCAACAGGCATTCAAGGCCGGGGAGCTGTTTTTT
CASSQQAFKAGELFF
>TRBV7-2|many|TRBJ1-2|TRBD1
TGTGCCAGCAGCCATCGTATCCCGACAGGGGGGAAAAACTATGGCTACACCTTC
CASSHRIPTGGKNYGYTF
>TRBV5-1|once|TRBJ2-3|TRBD2
TGCGCCAGCAGCTTGGGACTAGCGGGGGGCCAAAGACCCACAGATACGCAGTATTTT
CASSLGLAGGQRPTDTQYF
>TRBV9|few|TRBJ1-2|NA
TGTGCCAGCAGCGTATCCCCCGGCGCTGGCTATGGCTACACCTTC
CASSVSPGAGYGYTF
>TRBV18|many|TRBJ1-1|NA
TGTGCCAGCTCACCAGCGGTCATGAACACTGAAGCTTTCTTT
CASSPAVMNTEAFF
>TRBV14|few|TRBJ2-7|TRBD1
TGTGCCAGCAGCCCCGGACAGGTGGGCTACGAGCAGTACTTC
CASSPGQVGYEQYF
>TRBV5-6|NA|TRBJ2-1|TRBD2
TGTGCCAGCAGCTTCGCAGCGGGGGGTGACAATGAGCAGTTCTTC
CASSFAAGGDNEQFF
>TRBV6-4|NA|TRBJ2-2|TRBD1
TGTGCCAGCAGTGGACAGGGCCTAAACACCGGGGAGCTGTTTTTT
CASSGQGLNTGELFF
>TRBV18|NA|TRBJ2-7|NA
TGTGCCAGCTCACCTGAAACTCAGAGCTCCTACGAGCAGTACTTC
CASSPETQSSYEQYF
>TRBV6-1|NA|TRBJ2-3|TRBD1
TGTGCCAGCAGTCGGACAGGGGGCACAGATACGCAGTATTTT
CASSRTGGTDTQYF
>TRBV9|few|TRBJ1-6|NA
TGTGCCAGCAGCGGCGCTGGGACCCTTGGTTCACCCCTCCACTTT
CASSGAGTLGSPLHF
>TRBV11-2|few|TRBJ2-5|NA
TGTGCCAGCAGCCCGGGGAGGGAGACCCAGTACTTC
CASSPGRETQYF
>TRBV2|few|TRBJ1-2|NA
TGTGCCAGCAGTGCTGTGACAGAGTTCCCTGGCTACACCTTC
CASSAVTEFPGYTF
>TRBV5-6|NA|TRBJ1-3|NA
TGTGCCAGCAACCCTGGGGGCAAAAGCTCTGGAAACACCATATATTTT
CASNPGGKSSGNTIYF
>TRBV13|few|TRBJ2-7|NA
TGTGCCAGCAGCTTAGGCGAGTACAGGGCGGACTTC
CASSLGEYRADF
>TRBV19|NA|TRBJ1-1|NA
TGTGCCAGTAGATTAGCAAGGAACACTGAAGCTTTCTTT
CASRLARNTEAFF
>TRBV28|few|TRBJ1-1|TRBD1
TGTGCCAGCAGTTTCGCCAGGGGGTTTGAAGCTTTCTTT
CASSFARGFEAFF
>TRBV27|NA|TRBJ2-1|TRBD2
TGTGCCAGCAGCCCCCCTAGCGGGGGGGCCAACGCTGAGCAGTTCTTC
CASSPPSGGANAEQFF
>TRBV9|few|TRBJ2-5|TRBD1
TGTGCCAGCAGCGCGGACAGGGGGCAGGCGGAGACCCAGTACTTC
CASSADRGQAETQYF
>TRBV29-1|NA|TRBJ1-6|NA
TGCAGCGTGGGCGACAGTACAGCTAATTCACCCCTCCACTTT
CSVGDSTANSPLHF
>TRBV11-2|NA|TRBJ2-7|TRBD1
TGTGCCAGCAGCTCGATGACAGGGGGCTACGAGCAGTACTTC
CASSSMTGGYEQYF
>TRBV10-2|few|TRBJ1-6|NA
TGCGCCAGCAGTGAAGCAGCCAGCTCCTATAATTCACCCCTCCACTTT
CASSEAASSYNSPLHF
>TRBV29-1|few|TRBJ1-1|NA
TGCAGCGTTCCGGACGGTCCGAACACTGAAGCTTTCTTT
CSVPDGPNTEAFF
>TRBV6-1|few|TRBJ2-7|NA
TGTGCCAGCAGTGAAGTAGTCCCCGGGACACCAAAGGTAGAGCAGTACTTC
CASSEVVPGTPKVEQYF
>TRBV7-9|many|TRBJ2-6|NA
TGTGCCGGACTAACCTCTGGGGCCAACGTCCTGACTTTC
CAGLTSGANVLTF
>TRBV30|NA|TRBJ2-1|NA
TGTGCCTGGAACCCGGGGACCTACAATGAGCAGTTCTTC
CAWNPGTYNEQFF
>TRBV5-1|NA|TRBJ2-7|NA
TGCGCCAGCAGCCTGGGAGTACGTCAGGGACGGTACGAGCAGTACTTC
CASSLGVRQGRYEQYF
>TRBV2|NA|TRBJ1-3|TRBD1
TGTGCCAGCAGCGAACAGGGGGACTTTAACTCTGGAAACACCATATATTTT
CASSEQGDFNSGNTIYF
>TRBV19|few|TRBJ2-5|NA
TGTGCCAGTAGTATGGATCCCAGGGAAGAGACCCAGTACTTC
CASSMDPREETQYF
>TRBV7-9|few|TRBJ2-3|NA
TGTGCCAGCAGCCCCGCCCACACAGATACGCAGTATTTT
CASSPAHTDTQYF
>TRBV4-1|few|TRBJ2-7|NA
TGCGCCAGCAGCCAAGATCCTTCTGGGCGGGAGCAGTACTTC
CASSQDPSGREQYF
>TRBV5-1|many|TRBJ2-1|TRBD2
TGCGCCAGCAGCTCGACCGGGAGGTCTAATGAGCAGTTCTTC
CASSSTGRSNEQFF
>TRBV11-2|few|TRBJ1-6|NA
TGTGCCAGCAGCTTAGAGACAGCAGACCTCCACTTT
CASSLETADLHF
>TRBV18|many|TRBJ2-1|NA
TGTGCCAGCTCACCACCCATGGGCGGGGAGCAGTTCTTC
CASSPPMGGEQFF
>TRBV29-1|NA|TRBJ1-1|NA
TGCAGCGCTGCGGACCCTAAGATTGAAGCTTTCTTT
CSAADPKIEAFF
>TRBV19|NA|TRBJ1-4|NA
TGTGCCAGTAGTATGGGGTCAACTAATGAAAAACTGTTTTTT
CASSMGSTNEKLFF